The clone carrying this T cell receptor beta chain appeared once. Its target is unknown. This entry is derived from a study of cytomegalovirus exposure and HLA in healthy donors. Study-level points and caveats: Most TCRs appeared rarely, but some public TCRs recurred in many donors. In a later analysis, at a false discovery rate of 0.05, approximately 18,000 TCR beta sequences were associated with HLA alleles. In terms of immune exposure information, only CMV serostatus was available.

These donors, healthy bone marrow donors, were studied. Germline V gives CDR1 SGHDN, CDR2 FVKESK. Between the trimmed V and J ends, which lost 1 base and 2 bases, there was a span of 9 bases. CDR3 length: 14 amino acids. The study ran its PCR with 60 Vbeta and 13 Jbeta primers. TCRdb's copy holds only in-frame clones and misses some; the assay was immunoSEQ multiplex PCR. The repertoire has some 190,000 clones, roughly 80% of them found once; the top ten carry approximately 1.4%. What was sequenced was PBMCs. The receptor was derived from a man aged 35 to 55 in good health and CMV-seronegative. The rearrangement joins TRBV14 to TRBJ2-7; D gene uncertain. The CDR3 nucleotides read TGTGCCAGCAGCCAAGTTGGCAGTACCTACGAGCAGTACTTC. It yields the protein CASSQVGSTYEQYF.